This T cell receptor beta chain came from a study of blood T cell repertoires in COVID-19. Researchers sorted participants into cohorts using their self-reported clinical history. Donors of Cohort 3 who recovered were those that had two negative PCRs, clearance, or symptom resolution. The ends were cut back, 7 bases at V and 0 bases at J, with 19 bases in the middle. Looked up from germline, CDR1 is SGHAT and CDR2 is FQNNGV. The CDR3 runs 18 residues. As originally analysed: Amplification with reference gene primers provided the estimates of nucleated cell counts. The protocol was immunoSEQ multiplex PCR, while the TCRdb copy is restricted to in-frame clones and leaves out a portion. V and J calls and clone size are those listed in that table; D and trimming were worked out from the DNA. Of roughly 300,000 clones in the sample, less than 90% are singletons; the top ten hold roughly 0.94%.

Sequenced input: PBMCs or T cells enriched from blood (not recorded which). This TCR was recovered from a woman between 25 and 40 years old who had recovered from COVID-19. The chain couples TRBV11-2 to TRBJ1-6; tentative D call: TRBD1 (6 bases). The CDR3 loop reads CASTDDKGHFSYNSPLHF. The CDR3 region has the DNA TGTGCCAGCACCGACGACAAGGGACACTTCTCCTATAATTCACCCCTCCACTTT.